This T cell receptor (beta chain) was retrieved from a study of blood T cell repertoires in COVID-19. Libraries were prepared by immunoSEQ multiplex PCR; TCRdb keeps only in-frame clonotypes and omits some of them. The sample includes over 90,000 clones, 70% to 90% of them seen just once. The trim removed 6 bases at V and 1 base at J, leaving 4 bases unmatched. Looked up from germline, CDR1 is MDHEN and CDR2 is SYDVKM. The CDR3 covers 14 residues. The specimen sequenced was peripheral blood. The TCR sequence derives from a human donor in a cohort sampled during active COVID-19. The chain uses TRBV28 and TRBJ1-2; 8 bases are a match to TRBD1. The CDR3 DNA reads TGTGCCAGCAGCCCTGGACAGGGTAACTATGGCTACACCTTC. Residues: CASSPGQGNYGYTF.